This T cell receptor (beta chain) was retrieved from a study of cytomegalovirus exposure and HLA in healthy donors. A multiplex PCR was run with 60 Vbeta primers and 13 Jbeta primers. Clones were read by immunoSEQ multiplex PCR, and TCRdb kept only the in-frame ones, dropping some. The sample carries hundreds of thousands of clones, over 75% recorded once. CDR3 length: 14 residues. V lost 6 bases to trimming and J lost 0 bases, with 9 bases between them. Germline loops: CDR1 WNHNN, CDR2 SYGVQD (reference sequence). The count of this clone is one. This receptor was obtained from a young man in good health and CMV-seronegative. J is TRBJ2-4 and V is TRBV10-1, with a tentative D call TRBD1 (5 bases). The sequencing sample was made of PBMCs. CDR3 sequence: CASRNRIAKNIQYF. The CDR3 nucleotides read TGCGCCAGCAGAAACAGGATAGCCAAAAACATTCAGTACTTC.